Detailed here is one T cell receptor (beta chain). Its antigen is not yet known. There are no base qualities to consult, and no much larger clone falls within one base. Participants in the prospective study were aged roughly 18 to 100 years, lived in about two dozen United States geographic areas, and enrolled through a virtual design. In the prospective study, cohorts were assigned on the basis of participant-reported clinical history obtained from a screening survey and a study questionnaire. Exposed participants had been in contact with someone with a PCR-confirmed or clinician-diagnosed COVID-19 case within 2 weeks of study entry. In the prospective study, whole blood, serum and a nasopharyngeal or oropharyngeal swab were collected from each participant by mobile phlebotomists. Participants in the prospective study had the option to provide additional blood draws and questionnaires over a 2-month period. Before DNA extraction, blood samples from the prospective study were shipped at room temperature or frozen.

CDR1 and CDR2 were assigned from the germline V gene as SNHLY and FYNNEI. Spanning cysteine to phenylalanine, the CDR3 consists of 12 amino acids. CDR3 DNA only is kept here, 36 bases in frame from base 1. V lost 9 bases and J lost 5 bases, and the count of bases not matched to a germline gene is 4. The immunoSEQ Assay, a bias-controlled multiplex PCR, was used to amplify TCRbeta CDR3 regions from genomic DNA. Under the source paper's analysis protocol: The number of nucleated cells in each sample was estimated by amplification of reference gene primers within the assay. Sequence reads were collapsed and filtered to measure the absolute abundance of every unique TCRbeta CDR3 rearrangement. Productive Simpson clonality was computed per sample as the square root of Simpson's diversity index over productive rearrangements. Entries here come from immuneACCESS through TCRdb and include only in-frame sequences with V and J called. Some clones fail to appear in such tables; in the studies checked, an unresolved V gene covers under half of the shortfall, and the cause of the remainder is unknown. Clone size and V and J calls were adopted from that table, with D and trimming inferred from the DNA. The sample table holds fewer than 300,000 clones, of which roughly 80% were seen once. The ten biggest clones cover 4.5% to 6% of the sample.

This sample is drawn from a study of blood T cell repertoires in COVID-19 (dated by TCRdb to the early 2020s). As for the study more broadly: Collaborator samples came from the United States, Italy and Spain and covered acute and convalescent phases of COVID-19. A freely available public database, intended as a resource for researchers studying the immune response to SARS-CoV-2, is where the repertoires were released. The sample metadata nearly always contained a de-identified subject ID, COVID-19 status, age in years and sex. The samples were drawn from two sources: the first 160 participants of the ongoing ImmuneRACE study, and over 1,000 subjects contributed by 6 global collaborators. Where available, HLA class I and class II types were taken from metadata supplied by the sample provider and were not determined by assay-based typing. The prospective study material was composed of cDNA or gDNA derived from T cells, B-cell-depleted T cells, or PBMCs. Deeply sampled blood TCRbeta repertoires from subjects exposed to, actively infected with, or recovered from COVID-19 were included in the dataset. The investigation overall reported the following: The amount of clinical and demographic metadata varied by source and participant and was provided uncurated.

This chain joins TRBV2 to TRBJ1-1, with 9 bases aligning to TRBD1. The sample comprised PBMCs or T cells enriched from blood (not recorded which). This sequence originates from a man aged 40-50 years who had been exposed to COVID-19. The DNA reads as follows: TGTGCCAGGGGACAGGGACTAACTGAAGCTTTCTTT. Its translation reads: CARGQGLTEAFF.